A selection of T cell receptor beta chains follows, all from one sample in a study of cytomegalovirus exposure and HLA in healthy donors. Sequenced by immunoSEQ multiplex PCR; TCRdb stores in-frame clones only, minus some. Of approximately 150,000 clones in the sample, 75% to 85% were seen once. The sequenced sample consisted of PBMCs. The source is a woman aged 18-35 years in good health and CMV-seropositive. Both conserved end residues are part of each CDR3. The order of the fields is J gene, V gene, clone size, CDR3 length, D gene, CDR3 DNA, CDR3 protein. A D gene is named only where the DNA matches it firmly. For some rows the clone size is stated as once, few or many, or as a class when expanded; others skip it.

J: TRBJ1-2; V: TRBV29-1; size: -; length: 13; D: -; DNA: TGCAGCGTTGGGGGCAGGGGTACCTATGGCTACACCTTC; CDR3: CSVGGRGTYGYTF
J: TRBJ2-7; V: TRBV6-5; size: -; length: 13; D: -; DNA: TGTGCCAGCAGTTACTCAACAGGGTGGGAGCAGTACTTC; CDR3: CASSYSTGWEQYF
J: TRBJ1-4; V: TRBV19; size: -; length: 14; D: -; DNA: TGTGCCAGGCGATCGACGGACAGAGGTGAAAAACTGTTTTTT; CDR3: CARRSTDRGEKLFF
J: TRBJ1-2; V: TRBV18; size: -; length: 15; D: TRBD1; DNA: TGTGCCAGCTCACCTGCACAGGGGGCTACTACTGGCTACACCTTC; CDR3: CASSPAQGATTGYTF
J: TRBJ2-5; V: TRBV7-8; size: -; length: 13; D: -; DNA: TGTGCCAGCAGCGCCCTAGCTGGTGAGACCCAGTACTTC; CDR3: CASSALAGETQYF
J: TRBJ1-2; V: TRBV28; size: few; length: 14; D: -; DNA: TGTGCCAGCAGACCAGGATTTACGCCCTATGGCTACACCTTC; CDR3: CASRPGFTPYGYTF
J: TRBJ1-1; V: TRBV18; size: -; length: 16; D: TRBD1; DNA: TGTGCCAGCTCAACCAACCGGGACAGGGGGAACACTGAAGCTTTCTTT; CDR3: CASSTNRDRGNTEAFF
J: TRBJ1-6; V: TRBV15; size: -; length: 15; D: -; DNA: TGTGCCACCAGCAGAAACAGAGGGGGTAATTCACCCCTCCACTTT; CDR3: CATSRNRGGNSPLHF
J: TRBJ1-2; V: TRBV29-1; size: -; length: 17; D: TRBD1; DNA: TGCAGCGTTGCCACGTGGGGTACAGGGGACTCTAACTATGGCTACACCTTC; CDR3: CSVATWGTGDSNYGYTF
J: TRBJ1-1; V: TRBV28; size: -; length: 14; D: -; DNA: TGTGCCAGCACAGAGTTACGGGGGGTCACTGAAGCTTTCTTT; CDR3: CASTELRGVTEAFF
J: TRBJ2-3; V: TRBV4-1; size: -; length: 13; D: -; DNA: TGCGCCAGCAGGGGGCTAGCGACGTATACGCAGTATTTT; CDR3: CASRGLATYTQYF
J: TRBJ2-3; V: TRBV2; size: -; length: 14; D: -; DNA: TGTGCCAGCAATTCCGCCGGTTCCACAGATACGCAGTATTTT; CDR3: CASNSAGSTDTQYF
J: TRBJ2-7; V: TRBV13; size: once; length: 15; D: TRBD1; DNA: TGTGCCAGCAGCCCGTGGGGACAGGGCAACTACGAGCAGTACTTC; CDR3: CASSPWGQGNYEQYF
J: TRBJ1-3; V: TRBV5-6; size: -; length: 16; D: -; DNA: TGTGCCAGCAGCCTGGGGACTACTTCAGCTGGAAACACCATATATTTT; CDR3: CASSLGTTSAGNTIYF
J: TRBJ1-1; V: TRBV23-1; size: -; length: 14; D: TRBD1; DNA: TGCGCCAGCAGTCAATCGGATGGGACAGGTAAAGCTTTCTTT; CDR3: CASSQSDGTGKAFF
J: TRBJ1-1; V: TRBV6-1; size: -; length: 12; D: -; DNA: TGTGCCTCGAAGGGAAGGGGGTCTGAAGCTTTCTTT; CDR3: CASKGRGSEAFF
J: TRBJ1-2; V: TRBV14; size: -; length: 15; D: -; DNA: TGTGCCAGCAGCCAAGGTCTGGGCAGAAACTATGGCTACACCTTC; CDR3: CASSQGLGRNYGYTF
J: TRBJ2-7; V: TRBV18; size: -; length: 12; D: -; DNA: TGTGCCAGCTCACCGGACATCTACGAGCAGTACTTC; CDR3: CASSPDIYEQYF
J: TRBJ1-4; V: TRBV5-1; size: few; length: 15; D: TRBD1; DNA: TGCGCCAGCAGCACCCGACAGGGGGGACATGAAAAACTGTTTTTT; CDR3: CASSTRQGGHEKLFF
J: TRBJ1-5; V: TRBV5-6; size: -; length: 14; D: -; DNA: TGTGCCAGCAGCGTGGGGGTCGGGGATCAGCCCCAGCATTTT; CDR3: CASSVGVGDQPQHF
J: TRBJ2-2; V: TRBV28; size: once; length: 15; D: TRBD2; DNA: TGTGCGGGGGGGAAGCCTCCATCGAACACCGGGGAGCTGTTTTTT; CDR3: CAGGKPPSNTGELFF
J: TRBJ2-7; V: TRBV5-6; size: -; length: 12; D: -; DNA: TGTGCCAGCAGCTTGTGGGGCCACGAGCAGTACTTC; CDR3: CASSLWGHEQYF
J: TRBJ2-6; V: TRBV5-1; size: -; length: 16; D: -; DNA: TGCGCCAGCAGCTTGGAGGCCCAAGCTGGGGCCAACGGCCTGACTTTC; CDR3: CASSLEAQAGANGLTF
J: TRBJ1-4; V: TRBV5-1; size: -; length: 11; D: -; DNA: TGCTACCAGAGGGTGAGGGAAAAACTGTTTTTT; CDR3: CYQRVREKLFF
J: TRBJ2-1; V: TRBV19; size: -; length: 18; D: TRBD2; DNA: TGTGCCAGTAGTATAGGGTTGACTAGCGGGGGGGCGAGGAATGAGCAGTTCTTC; CDR3: CASSIGLTSGGARNEQFF
J: TRBJ2-5; V: TRBV9; size: few; length: 14; D: -; DNA: TGTGCCAGCAGCGCGGGGAACCCTCGAGAGACCCAGTACTTC; CDR3: CASSAGNPRETQYF
J: TRBJ2-1; V: TRBV7-9; size: -; length: 15; D: TRBD2; DNA: TGTGCCAGCAGCTCGACTAGCGGGGGGGCGGGTGAGCAGTTCTTC; CDR3: CASSSTSGGAGEQFF
J: TRBJ1-2; V: TRBV6-5; size: once; length: 14; D: TRBD1; DNA: TGTGCCAGCAGTCCCGGACAGGACCCCTATGGCTACACCTTC; CDR3: CASSPGQDPYGYTF
J: TRBJ2-1; V: TRBV2; size: -; length: 16; D: TRBD2; DNA: TGTGCCAGCACTACTCCGGCGGGCGGGGGGCCCCATGAGCAGTTCTTC; CDR3: CASTTPAGGGPHEQFF
J: TRBJ1-2; V: TRBV5-6; size: -; length: 14; D: -; DNA: TGTGCCAGCAGCAATCTGTTGAGTAACTATGGCTACACCTTC; CDR3: CASSNLLSNYGYTF
J: TRBJ1-1; V: TRBV6-5; size: -; length: 12; D: TRBD1; DNA: TGTGCCAGCAGTCCACGGACAGGCGCTGCTTTCTTT; CDR3: CASSPRTGAAFF
J: TRBJ2-7; V: TRBV7-9; size: -; length: 14; D: -; DNA: TGTGCCAGCAGCTTAGCGTGGGACAACTACGAGCAGTACTTC; CDR3: CASSLAWDNYEQYF
J: TRBJ1-1; V: TRBV5-8; size: -; length: 14; D: -; DNA: TGTGCCAGCAGCCATCGGGACATTCTGGGGGTAGCTTTCTTT; CDR3: CASSHRDILGVAFF